These T cell receptor beta chains were read from a single sample in a study. TCRdb processed the 5' RACE reads anew with MiXCR; each CDR3 protein has one entry. The table lists roughly 8,500 distinct CDR3 sequences, over 35% of them singletons. The source material was Tregs sorted from a lymph node. These receptors were taken from a female donor with breast cancer. The CDR3 runs from the conserved cysteine through the conserved F or W. D genes are given only for firm matches. Part of the rows lack a size; the others show once, few, many or a class for expanded clones.

V gene: TRBV9
J gene: TRBJ2-1
D gene: TRBD1
clone size: NA
CDR3 DNA: TGTGCCAACAACCGGGGACAGCGAGTCAATGAGCAGTTCTTC
CDR3 protein: CANNRGQRVNEQFF

V gene: TRBV12-3/TRBV12-4
J gene: TRBJ2-3
D gene: NA
clone size: NA
CDR3 DNA: TGTGCCAGCAGCTTAGGGGACACCATAACAGATACGCAGTATTTT
CDR3 protein: CASSLGDTITDTQYF

V gene: TRBV4-1
J gene: TRBJ2-1
D gene: NA
clone size: NA
CDR3 DNA: TGCGCCAGCAGCCAAGATACCGGGGGCCCGGATGAGCAGTTCTTC
CDR3 protein: CASSQDTGGPDEQFF

V gene: TRBV4-1
J gene: TRBJ1-2
D gene: NA
clone size: NA
CDR3 DNA: TGCGCCAGCAGCCAAACAGTAACTAACTATGGCTACACCTTC
CDR3 protein: CASSQTVTNYGYTF

V gene: TRBV6-5
J gene: TRBJ2-3
D gene: NA
clone size: few
CDR3 DNA: TGTGCCAGCAGGCTACGTCGGGGCCCAGATACGCAGTATTTT
CDR3 protein: CASRLRRGPDTQYF

V gene: TRBV6-1
J gene: TRBJ1-1
D gene: NA
clone size: few
CDR3 DNA: TGTGCCAGCAGAGGTAACAGGTGGAACACTGAAGCTTTCTTT
CDR3 protein: CASRGNRWNTEAFF

V gene: TRBV4-1
J gene: TRBJ2-1
D gene: NA
clone size: few
CDR3 DNA: TGCGCCAGCAGCCAAGCTCCCCTGGAACAGGGCCTCAATGAGCAGTTCTTC
CDR3 protein: CASSQAPLEQGLNEQFF

V gene: TRBV7-9
J gene: TRBJ2-1
D gene: TRBD1
clone size: few
CDR3 DNA: TGTGCCAGCAGCTGGGACAGGGAGCAGTTCTTC
CDR3 protein: CASSWDREQFF

V gene: TRBV29-1
J gene: TRBJ2-7
D gene: TRBD2
clone size: NA
CDR3 DNA: TGCAGCGTTGCGATTTGGCGGGGGAGCTCCTACGAGCAGTACTTC
CDR3 protein: CSVAIWRGSSYEQYF

V gene: TRBV6-5
J gene: TRBJ1-6
D gene: NA
clone size: NA
CDR3 DNA: TGTGCCAGCAGTTATGGAGGGGTCGGTTCACCCCTCCACTTT
CDR3 protein: CASSYGGVGSPLHF

V gene: TRBV6-5
J gene: TRBJ2-1
D gene: TRBD1
clone size: NA
CDR3 DNA: TGTGCCAGCAGTTCCCTTAACGCACAGGGGCCGTCCTACAATGAGCAGCTCTTC
CDR3 protein: CASSSLNAQGPSYNEQLF

V gene: TRBV4-1
J gene: TRBJ2-3
D gene: NA
clone size: NA
CDR3 DNA: TGCGCCAGCAGCCAAGAGCCCCCGGCTGGGCAGACAAGCACAGATACGCAGTATTTT
CDR3 protein: CASSQEPPAGQTSTDTQYF

V gene: TRBV15
J gene: TRBJ1-5
D gene: NA
clone size: few
CDR3 DNA: TGTGCCACCAGAGCGGACAGTTATCAGCCCCAGCATTTT
CDR3 protein: CATRADSYQPQHF

V gene: TRBV9
J gene: TRBJ2-3
D gene: NA
clone size: NA
CDR3 DNA: TGTGCCAGCAGCGCCAGGGGCGGGAGCGGTGTCGCAGATACGCAGTATTTT
CDR3 protein: CASSARGGSGVADTQYF

V gene: TRBV15
J gene: TRBJ2-6
D gene: NA
clone size: NA
CDR3 DNA: TGTGCCACCAGCAGAGTCCCAATTGGGGCCAACGTCCTGACTTTC
CDR3 protein: CATSRVPIGANVLTF

V gene: TRBV5-1
J gene: TRBJ2-7
D gene: NA
clone size: NA
CDR3 DNA: TGCGCCAGCAGCTCTGGGGGGGAGCAGTACTTC
CDR3 protein: CASSSGGEQYF

V gene: TRBV2
J gene: TRBJ1-5
D gene: TRBD1
clone size: NA
CDR3 DNA: TGTGCCAGCAGTGAAGTGGACAGGTTTTATAGCAATCAGCCCCAGCATTTT
CDR3 protein: CASSEVDRFYSNQPQHF

V gene: TRBV11-2
J gene: TRBJ2-5
D gene: TRBD1
clone size: few
CDR3 DNA: TGTGCCAGCAGCTTACTAGGACAGGGATCGCAAGAGACCCAGTACTTC
CDR3 protein: CASSLLGQGSQETQYF

V gene: TRBV6-5
J gene: TRBJ1-1
D gene: TRBD1
clone size: NA
CDR3 DNA: TGTGCCAGCAGTCCATGGCAGGGGGGCACTGAAGCTTTCTTT
CDR3 protein: CASSPWQGGTEAFF

V gene: TRBV9
J gene: TRBJ1-1
D gene: NA
clone size: NA
CDR3 DNA: TGTGCCAGCAGCCTAGGGGTGAAAAGGGTGGACACTGAAGCTTTCTTT
CDR3 protein: CASSLGVKRVDTEAFF

V gene: TRBV7-9
J gene: TRBJ2-1
D gene: NA
clone size: NA
CDR3 DNA: TGTGCCAGCAGCTCCGACGTCAGAGGAGGGGTCTACAATGAGCAGTTCTTC
CDR3 protein: CASSSDVRGGVYNEQFF

V gene: TRBV10-2
J gene: TRBJ1-5
D gene: NA
clone size: NA
CDR3 DNA: TGCGCCAGCAGTGAGTCCGGGGCGTGGGATCAGCCCCAGCATTTT
CDR3 protein: CASSESGAWDQPQHF

V gene: TRBV7-3
J gene: TRBJ2-6
D gene: TRBD1
clone size: NA
CDR3 DNA: TGTGCCAGCAGCTACGGACAGGGGGGCTCTGGGGCCAACGTCCTGACTTTC
CDR3 protein: CASSYGQGGSGANVLTF

V gene: TRBV7-6
J gene: TRBJ2-1
D gene: TRBD2
clone size: few
CDR3 DNA: TGTGCCAGCAGCCTAGGGACTAGCGGGGAACTTGAGCAGTTCTTC
CDR3 protein: CASSLGTSGELEQFF

V gene: TRBV5-1
J gene: TRBJ1-1
D gene: NA
clone size: NA
CDR3 DNA: TGCGCCAGCAGCTTGAATGGCAAAGTATACACTGAAGCTTTCTTT
CDR3 protein: CASSLNGKVYTEAFF

V gene: TRBV12-3/TRBV12-4
J gene: TRBJ2-3
D gene: TRBD1
clone size: NA
CDR3 DNA: TGTGCCAGCAGCTCCCCGGGACAGGGGTTTCCAGATACGCAGTATTTT
CDR3 protein: CASSSPGQGFPDTQYF

V gene: TRBV12-3/TRBV12-4
J gene: TRBJ1-1
D gene: NA
clone size: NA
CDR3 DNA: TGTGCCAGCAGTAAGAACACTGAAGCTTTCTTT
CDR3 protein: CASSKNTEAFF

V gene: TRBV4-1
J gene: TRBJ2-7
D gene: TRBD2
clone size: NA
CDR3 DNA: TGCGCCAGCAGCCTTAGCGGGGGGGCCTACGAGCAGTACTTC
CDR3 protein: CASSLSGGAYEQYF

V gene: TRBV6-1
J gene: TRBJ1-1
D gene: TRBD1
clone size: medium-sized
CDR3 DNA: TGTGCCAGCAGTCAAGGGACAGGGACGGACACTGAAGCTTTCTTT
CDR3 protein: CASSQGTGTDTEAFF

V gene: TRBV12-3/TRBV12-4
J gene: TRBJ2-5
D gene: TRBD1
clone size: NA
CDR3 DNA: TGTGCCAGCAGTCCCACGGGACAGTTGGAGGCAGAGACCCAGTACTTC
CDR3 protein: CASSPTGQLEAETQYF

V gene: TRBV5-6
J gene: TRBJ1-2
D gene: NA
clone size: few
CDR3 DNA: TGTGCCAGCAGCTCTGCGGTGACAGAGGCTAACTATGGCTACACCTTC
CDR3 protein: CASSSAVTEANYGYTF

V gene: TRBV7-9
J gene: TRBJ2-3
D gene: NA
clone size: NA
CDR3 DNA: TGTGCCAGCAGCCCCTTCGCGGGTCGTATGGATACGCAGTATTTT
CDR3 protein: CASSPFAGRMDTQYF

V gene: TRBV30
J gene: TRBJ2-3
D gene: NA
clone size: NA
CDR3 DNA: TGTGCCTGGAGCGGGACCACAGATACGCAGTATTTT
CDR3 protein: CAWSGTTDTQYF

V gene: TRBV6-1
J gene: TRBJ1-2
D gene: NA
clone size: NA
CDR3 DNA: TGTGCCAGCAGTGAGGATAGTCCAGGGTACTATGGCTACACCTTC
CDR3 protein: CASSEDSPGYYGYTF

V gene: TRBV5-6
J gene: TRBJ2-7
D gene: NA
clone size: NA
CDR3 DNA: TGTGCCAGCAGCTTGTTTCCGAGGATGGACGAGCAGTACTTC
CDR3 protein: CASSLFPRMDEQYF

V gene: TRBV15
J gene: TRBJ2-7
D gene: TRBD1
clone size: NA
CDR3 DNA: TGTGCCACCAGCAACCCCGGGACAGGGGGATCCGAGCAGTACTTC
CDR3 protein: CATSNPGTGGSEQYF

V gene: TRBV12-3/TRBV12-4
J gene: TRBJ2-7
D gene: NA
clone size: NA
CDR3 DNA: TGTGCCAGCAGTCCCTCAGAGCGATCCTACGAGCAGTACTTC
CDR3 protein: CASSPSERSYEQYF

V gene: TRBV20-1
J gene: TRBJ1-1
D gene: NA
clone size: once
CDR3 DNA: TGCAGTGCTAGTAGATTTGAAGGGATGAACACTGAAGCTTTCTTT
CDR3 protein: CSASRFEGMNTEAFF

V gene: TRBV9
J gene: TRBJ2-7
D gene: TRBD1
clone size: few
CDR3 DNA: TGTGCCAGCTCTCCGGGACAGGGGACCTACGAGCAGTACTTC
CDR3 protein: CASSPGQGTYEQYF

V gene: TRBV5-1
J gene: TRBJ2-1
D gene: NA
clone size: NA
CDR3 DNA: TGCGCCAGCAGCTTGGTTGGGGGACCGGAGAATGAGCAGTTCTTC
CDR3 protein: CASSLVGGPENEQFF

V gene: TRBV5-1
J gene: TRBJ2-7
D gene: NA
clone size: few
CDR3 DNA: TGCGCCAGCAGCTTGGTGGCAGGGTTCTACGAGCAGTACTTC
CDR3 protein: CASSLVAGFYEQYF

V gene: TRBV7-9
J gene: TRBJ2-5
D gene: NA
clone size: NA
CDR3 DNA: TGTGCCAGCAGCTTCCAAAGAGAGACCCAGTACTTC
CDR3 protein: CASSFQRETQYF